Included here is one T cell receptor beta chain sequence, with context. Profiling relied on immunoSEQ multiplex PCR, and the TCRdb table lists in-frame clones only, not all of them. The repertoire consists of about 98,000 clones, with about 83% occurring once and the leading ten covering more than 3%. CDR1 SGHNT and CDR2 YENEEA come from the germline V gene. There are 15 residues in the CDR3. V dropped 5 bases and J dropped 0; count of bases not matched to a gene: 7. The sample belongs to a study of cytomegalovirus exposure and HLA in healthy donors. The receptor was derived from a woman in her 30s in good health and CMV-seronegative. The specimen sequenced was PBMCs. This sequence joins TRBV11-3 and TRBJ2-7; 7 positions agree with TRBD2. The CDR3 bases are TGTGCCAGCAGCCCCCAGGGAGGGAGCTCCTACGAGCAGTACTTC. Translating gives CASSPQGGSSYEQYF.